This T cell receptor (beta chain) was documented in a study of shared T cell receptors in the human thymus. Sequenced by immunoSEQ multiplex PCR; TCRdb stores in-frame clones only, minus some. The sample carries some 400,000 clones, 95% recorded once. The germline V and J ends were trimmed by 5 bases and 2 bases, with 16 bases remaining between them. In germline, CDR1 is MNHEY, CDR2 SMNVEV (reference sequence). The CDR3 loop spans 16 amino acids. The sample comprised thymocytes. The chain joins TRBV27 to TRBJ2-1; TRBD2 is a possible D gene (5 bases). The sequence was obtained from a human donor. Written as DNA, the CDR3 is TGTGCCAGCAGTCCAGAGGGAGCACCCACCTACAATGAGCAGTTCTTC. Translation gives CASSPEGAPTYNEQFF.